The 18 T cell receptor beta chains given below trace back to one sample, sequenced in a study of identical twins. Each CDR3 protein gets one entry after TCRdb re-called the 5' RACE reads with MiXCR. The sample shows fewer than 250,000 distinct CDR3 sequences, 7.5% of them seen only once. Separately, the same data were catalogued under a study of yellow fever vaccine responses in identical twins.

Sequenced material: CD8+ T cells sorted from blood. These receptors all stem from a woman between 18 and 29 years old in good health.

The rearrangement links TRBV20-1 to TRBJ2-7; 10 bases fit TRBD2. Per germline, CDR1 DFQATT and CDR2 SNEGSKA (reference sequence). The CDR3 is 16 amino acids. The junction had 5 bases not matched to a gene; V was cut back by 0 bases and J by 0 bases. CDR3 DNA sequence: TGCAGTGCTAGAGATAGAGGGACTAGCGTCTCCTACGAGCAGTACTTC. Amino acid sequence: CSARDRGTSVSYEQYF.

The chain combines TRBV27 with TRBJ2-5, with 9 bases fitting TRBD2. This CDR3 comprises 16 residues. J gave up 1 base and V 4 bases, and 7 bases lay outside the gene matches. Looked up from germline, CDR1 is MNHEY and CDR2 is SMNVEV (reference sequence). The CDR3 DNA sequence: TGTGCCAGCAGTTGGAAAGCGGGGGGCCCCCAAGAGACCCAGTACTTC. Protein sequence: CASSWKAGGPQETQYF.

The rearrangement joins TRBV7-2 to TRBJ2-7; D is possibly TRBD1 or TRBD2 (5 bases each). The CDR3 contains 17 residues. Trimming took 5 bases from V and 3 from J, leaving 23 bases between them. CDR1 is SGHTA, CDR2 FQGNSA, per germline. The CDR3, as DNA: TGTGCCAGCAGCCCTAGCCCGCGGGCAGGGAGAATCTACGAGCAGTACTTC. Its protein product is CASSPSPRAGRIYEQYF.

This clonotype was observed at least ten times. This chain connects TRBV3-1 to TRBJ2-3; 9 nucleotides line up with TRBD2. This CDR3 contains 15 residues. The trim removed 0 bases at V and 14 bases at J, leaving 12 bases unmatched. Per the germline V gene, CDR1 is LGHDT and CDR2 is YNNKEL (reference sequence). Here the CDR3 reads CASSQESGGRADRYF. CDR3 in DNA: TGTGCCAGCAGCCAAGAATCAGGCGGGAGGGCCGACCGGTATTTT.

This clonotype showed up many times. The gene calls are TRBV11-1 and TRBJ2-3; D may be TRBD2 (5 bases). The germline V and J ends were trimmed by 1 base and 2 bases, with 13 bases remaining between them. The CDR3 totals 16 residues. Germline loops: CDR1 SGHAT, CDR2 FQDESV (reference sequence). DNA of the CDR3: TGTGCCAGCAGCTTAGGGGCTAGCTTCTTCACAGATACGCAGTATTTT. Residues: CASSLGASFFTDTQYF. Full variable domain (outside the CDR3, taken from reference TRBV11-1 and TRBJ2-3): EAEVAQSPRYKITEKSQAVAFWCDPISGHATLYWYRQILGQGPELLVQFQDESVVDDSQLPKDRFSAERLKGVDSTLKIQPAELGDSAMYLCASSLGASFFTDTQYFGPGTRLTVL.

This clonotype was counted between two and nine times. The J gene is TRBJ2-3, the V gene TRBV11-2, with 8 bases lining up with TRBD1. Germline assignment: CDR1 SGHAT and CDR2 FQNNGV. The trim removed 1 base at V and 2 bases at J, leaving 8 bases unmatched. The CDR3 runs 17 residues. CDR3 protein: CASSLGRTGYNTDTQYF. CDR3 DNA sequence: TGTGCCAGCAGCTTAGGTCGGACAGGGTACAACACAGATACGCAGTATTTT.

This clonotype was found many times. The chain has TRBV9 and TRBJ1-1; 10 bases fit TRBD1. The V segment lost 3 bases and the J segment 5 bases; nucleotides outside the gene matches: 1. Germline assignment: CDR1 SGDLS and CDR2 YYNGEE. This CDR3 has 13 residues. CDR3 region: CASSGTGGTEAFF. The DNA for the CDR3 is TGTGCCAGCAGCGGGACAGGGGGAACTGAAGCTTTCTTT.

This clonotype was picked up a small number of times. The V and J genes are TRBV6-2 or TRBV6-3 and TRBJ2-7; 9 bases map to TRBD2. With V trimmed by 7 bases and J by 7 bases, 14 bases remained unmatched. Germline CDR1 MNHEY, CDR2 SVGEGT. The CDR3 is 15 residues long. As DNA, the CDR3 is TGTGCCAGCACCATAGCGGGAGATGGTTTGGGGGAGCAGTACTTC. Encoded protein: CASTIAGDGLGEQYF.

V gene TRBV7-8 combines with J gene TRBJ2-1; no reliable D call. Trimming left V 5 bases short and J 4 bases short, with 9 bases between. From germline, CDR1 is SGHVS and CDR2 FQNEAQ. The CDR3 totals 13 residues. This CDR3 is CASSHGFYNEQFF. The DNA for the CDR3 is TGTGCCAGCAGCCACGGGTTTTACAATGAGCAGTTCTTC.

There are a few counts of this clonotype. The chain uses TRBV11-2 and TRBJ2-2; D remains unclear. There are 15 residues in the CDR3. From germline, CDR1 is SGHAT and CDR2 FQNNGV. V gave up 1 base and J gave up 6 bases, with 12 bases separating them. The CDR3 region has the DNA TGTGCCAGCAGCTTAGGGGCAGGTACACCCGGGGAGCTGTTTTTT. Its translation is CASSLGAGTPGELFF.

Many counts were recorded for this clonotype. The V call is TRBV3-1, the J call TRBJ2-3; 12 bases agree with TRBD2. Germline CDR1 and CDR2: LGHDT and YNNKEL (reference sequence). V lost 4 bases and J lost 6; bases outside the gene matches: 14. This CDR3 comprises 18 residues. For the CDR3, the DNA is TGTGCCAGCAGCCTCCCCGCTATGACTAGCGGGGGACAGGATACGCAGTATTTT. Its translation: CASSLPAMTSGGQDTQYF.

This rearrangement joins TRBV10-1 to TRBJ2-5; TRBD1 might be the D (5 bases). Germline V gene sequence: CDR1 WNHNN, CDR2 SYGVQD (reference sequence). Trimming pared 6 bases from V and 7 bases from J, leaving 18 bases between. The CDR3 is 14 amino acids. The DNA for the CDR3 is TGCGCCAGCAGACCACAGGCTCCCCAGGGGACCCAGTACTTC. Translated, it gives CASRPQAPQGTQYF.

The V call is TRBV5-4, the J call TRBJ2-1; 8 positions agree with TRBD1. CDR3 length: 14 residues. The ends lost 4 bases at V and 5 bases at J; junction bases unmatched: 5. Germline CDR1 SGHNT, CDR2 YYREEE (reference sequence). DNA of the CDR3: TGTGCCAGCAGCCGGACAGGGACGGACAATGAGCAGTTCTTC. Amino acid sequence: CASSRTGTDNEQFF. Full variable domain (missing parts from reference TRBV5-4 and TRBJ2-1): ETGVTQSPTHLIKTRGQQVTLRCSSQSGHNTVSWYQQALGQGPQFIFQYYREEENGRGNFPPRFSGLQFPNYSSELNVNALELDDSALYLCASSRTGTDNEQFFGPGTRLTVL.

The rearrangement links TRBV18 to TRBJ2-7; D is perhaps TRBD1 (7 bases). CDR3 length: 14 amino acids. V gave up 3 bases and J gave up 2 bases, with 11 bases separating them. Germline CDR1 reads KGHSH; CDR2 reads LQKENI. CDR3 loop: CASSPGGTAYEQYF. In DNA form, the CDR3 reads TGTGCCAGCTCACCCGGCGGGACAGCCTACGAGCAGTACTTC.

This clonotype was detected only a few times. V gene TRBV9 combines with J gene TRBJ1-1; D not resolved. The CDR3 runs to 11 residues. Germline V CDR1 and CDR2: SGDLS, YYNGEE. V was trimmed by 3 bases and J by 10 bases, leaving 10 bases between them. DNA of the CDR3: TGTGCCAGCAGCGCCCTGGGCGCAGCTTTCTTT. Protein sequence: CASSALGAAFF.

This clonotype was detected ten times or more. This sequence joins TRBV12-3 or TRBV12-4 and TRBJ2-1; TRBD2 matches 12 bases. CDR3 size: 15 residues. Unmatched junction bases numbered 4, after V lost 4 bases and J lost 6 bases. CDR3 loop: CASSSGLAGFNEQFF. CDR3 bases: TGTGCCAGCAGTTCTGGACTAGCGGGGTTCAATGAGCAGTTCTTC.

Ten or more counts support this clonotype. V and J are TRBV7-8 and TRBJ2-1; TRBD2 aligns across 13 bases. Per the germline V gene, CDR1 is SGHVS and CDR2 is FQNEAQ. The CDR3 consists of 15 residues. The V and J ends lost 4 bases and 6 bases, in that order; junction bases with no gene match: 3. The CDR3 region is CASSSTSGRVNEQFF. In DNA form, the CDR3 reads TGTGCCAGCAGCTCCACTAGCGGGAGGGTCAATGAGCAGTTCTTC.

This clonotype was observed at least ten times. V usage is TRBV5-1 and J usage is TRBJ1-2, with TRBD1 as a possible D gene (6 bases). This CDR3 spans 13 amino acids. Trimming removed 3 bases at V and 7 bases at J, with 13 bases between. Germline V gives CDR1 SGHRS, CDR2 YFSETQ. For the CDR3, the DNA is TGCGCCAGCAGCTCCAACAGGGATGCTGGCTACACCTTC. Its translation: CASSSNRDAGYTF.